This entry features one T cell receptor beta chain sequence. As yet, its antigen is unknown. V was clipped by 6 bases and J by 1 base; unmatched bases: 11. The germline V gene encodes CDR1 MNHEY and CDR2 SMNVEV (reference sequence). The CDR3 sequence is 17 residues long. The data derive from a study of cytomegalovirus exposure and HLA in healthy donors. Study summary: Among roughly 190 million T cells, an earlier analysis found 90 million to 130 million unique TCR beta sequences. Whole-study results and caveats: Reports indicated that the classifier achieved high specificity and sensitivity in diagnosing cytomegalovirus status.

Vbeta (60) and Jbeta (13) primers were used in the PCR. Sequencing used immunoSEQ multiplex PCR; TCRdb keeps in-frame clones, though not all of them. Its listing shows some 200,000 clones. The clonotype comes from a boy aged 5-17 years in good health and CMV-seronegative. The chain uses TRBV27 and TRBJ2-3, with 9 bases matching TRBD2. The sample consisted of PBMCs. The CDR3 spells CASSTRPRGGGTDTQYF. In DNA form, the CDR3 reads TGTGCCAGCAGCACCCGACCGCGGGGGGGTGGCACAGATACGCAGTATTTT.